A selection of T cell receptor beta chains follows, all from one sample in a study of OX40 agonist ivuxolimab in advanced cancers. Libraries were prepared by immunoSEQ multiplex PCR; TCRdb keeps only in-frame clonotypes and omits some of them. The table includes about 25,000 clones, 70% to 90% detected once. The sample was CD4+ or CD8+ T cells sorted from blood, taken in a trial of the OX40 agonist ivuxolimab. All receptors come from an adult with an advanced solid tumor such as melanoma, head and neck, liver or kidney cancer. Both conserved end residues are part of each CDR3. Fields, in order: clone size, D gene, V gene, J gene, CDR3 protein, CDR3 DNA. The D gene is left open where the match is weak. Not every row has a clone size; where given, it reads once, few, many or a size class.

>.|.|TRBV29-1|TRBJ2-2
CSVEEGLANTGELFF
TGCAGCGTTGAGGAAGGGTTAGCGAACACCGGGGAGCTGTTTTTT
>.|.|TRBV23-1|TRBJ2-6
CASSQSSPGGAFHSGANVLTF
TGCGCCAGCAGTCAATCGAGTCCAGGCGGGGCTTTCCACTCTGGGGCCAACGTCCTGACTTTC
>.|.|TRBV5-4|TRBJ2-3
CASSFRQSTDTQYF
TGTGCCAGCAGCTTCCGACAGAGCACAGATACGCAGTATTTT
>.|TRBD2|TRBV2|TRBJ2-3
CASTLIWASGSSGDTQYF
TGTGCCAGCACCCTGATCTGGGCTAGCGGGAGTTCAGGAGATACGCAGTATTTT
>.|.|TRBV9|TRBJ2-3
CASRAYTDTQYF
TGTGCCAGCAGAGCGTACACAGATACGCAGTATTTT
>.|.|TRBV30|TRBJ1-2
CAWYRGDGSYGYTF
TGTGCCTGGTATCGAGGGGACGGCAGCTATGGCTACACCTTC
>.|TRBD2|TRBV6-5|TRBJ2-2
CASSPGLGTGELFF
TGTGCCAGCAGTCCGGGACTAGGAACCGGGGAGCTGTTTTTT
>.|TRBD1|TRBV2|TRBJ1-4
CASRGRGGNEKLFF
TGTGCCAGCAGGGGCAGGGGGGGTAATGAAAAACTGTTTTTT
>.|.|TRBV2|TRBJ2-3
CASSEGRDTQYF
TGTGCCAGCAGTGAAGGAAGGGATACGCAGTATTTT
>.|TRBD1|TRBV28|TRBJ2-2
CASSFVQGATGELFF
TGTGCCAGCAGTTTCGTCCAGGGGGCAACCGGGGAGCTGTTTTTT
>.|.|TRBV18|TRBJ2-2
CASSPSGPGELFF
TGTGCCAGCTCACCCTCAGGACCCGGGGAGCTGTTTTTT
>.|TRBD2|TRBV5-1|TRBJ2-1
CASRKGAGIYNEQFF
TGCGCCAGCAGGAAGGGAGCGGGGATTTACAATGAGCAGTTCTTC
>.|TRBD2|TRBV6-6|TRBJ2-1
CASSYSSGIYNEQFF
TGTGCCAGCAGTTACTCGAGCGGGATTTACAATGAGCAGTTCTTC
>.|TRBD1|TRBV23-1|TRBJ2-7
CASSHPGTVLSYEQYF
TGCGCCAGCAGTCACCCCGGGACAGTATTATCCTACGAGCAGTACTTC
>.|TRBD2|TRBV4-1|TRBJ2-1
CASSPVTSGRSEQFF
TGCGCCAGCAGCCCAGTCACTAGCGGGAGAAGTGAGCAGTTCTTC
>.|.|TRBV7-9|TRBJ2-1
CASSPGLGNNEQFF
TGTGCCAGCAGCCCAGGACTGGGGAACAATGAGCAGTTCTTC
>few|.|TRBV6-1|TRBJ2-1
CASSEQTGSYNEQFF
TGTGCCAGCAGTGAACAGACAGGCTCCTACAATGAGCAGTTCTTC
>.|.|TRBV28|TRBJ2-2
CATSFTGNGELFF
TGTGCCACCTCCTTTACAGGGAACGGGGAGCTGTTTTTT
>.|.|TRBV19|TRBJ2-1
CASSSLIGAELFF
TGTGCCAGTAGTTCCCTGATCGGGGCTGAATTGTTCTTC
>once|TRBD2|TRBV4-2|TRBJ2-2
CASSQENKTSGWLGTGELFF
TGTGCCAGCAGCCAAGAAAATAAAACTAGCGGGTGGCTGGGCACCGGGGAGCTGTTTTTT
>.|.|TRBV5-6|TRBJ2-7
CASSSSAVYEQYF
TGTGCCAGCAGCTCTTCTGCAGTCTACGAGCAGTACTTC
>.|TRBD1|TRBV7-2|TRBJ2-4
CASSLGDRGIVNIQYF
TGTGCCAGCAGCTTAGGGGACAGGGGGATCGTAAACATTCAGTACTTC
>once|.|TRBV27|TRBJ2-1
CASSPRGGPQIF
TGTGCCAGCAGTCCCAGGGGGGGACCACAGATCTTC
>few|TRBD1|TRBV19|TRBJ1-5
CASRDRGGDQPQHF
TGTGCCAGCCGAGACAGGGGTGGAGATCAGCCCCAGCATTTT
>.|.|TRBV4-1|TRBJ2-5
CASSQVPGQETQYF
TGCGCCAGCAGCCAAGTCCCAGGTCAAGAGACCCAGTACTTC
>.|.|TRBV4-1|TRBJ1-6
CASSPGADNSPLHF
TGCGCCAGCAGCCCAGGGGCAGATAATTCACCCCTCCACTTT
>.|TRBD1|TRBV19|TRBJ2-3
CASSMGTGGDTQYF
TGTGCCAGTAGTATGGGTACAGGGGGCGATACGCAGTATTTT
>.|.|TRBV15|TRBJ2-2
CATKGGLNTGELFF
TGTGCCACTAAGGGGGGGCTGAACACCGGGGAGCTGTTTTTT
>.|.|TRBV4-1|TRBJ2-7
CASSQEGDGTYEQYF
TGCGCCAGCAGCCAAGAGGGTGACGGAACCTACGAGCAGTACTTC